This T cell receptor beta chain was observed in a study of cytomegalovirus exposure and HLA in healthy donors. Whole-study findings and limits: Follow-up analysis later connected one missense variant in DCLRE1C with trimming of TCR beta V- and J-genes.

The PCR had 60 Vbeta and 13 Jbeta primers. Only in-frame clones appear in the TCRdb table, and some are missing; sequencing was by immunoSEQ multiplex PCR. The sample yields some 160,000 clones, 65% to 90% seen once. This CDR3 comprises 14 residues. V shed 6 bases, J shed 7 bases, and the junction held 9 bases outside the gene matches. Looked up from germline, CDR1 is MNHNS and CDR2 is SASEGT. This clone appeared a single time. Its specificity is not known. Sequenced: PBMCs. The source of this sequence is a woman between 18 and 29 years old in good health and CMV-seronegative. V usage is TRBV6-1 and J usage is TRBJ2-4; the match to TRBD1 covers 7 bases. The CDR3 protein is CASRAGTDYNIQYF. DNA of the CDR3: TGTGCCAGCAGGGCAGGGACAGACTATAACATTCAGTACTTC.